The subject of this entry is one TCR beta chain. The sample originates from a study of technical replicates of blood from several donors. Libraries were prepared by immunoSEQ multiplex PCR; TCRdb keeps only in-frame clonotypes and omits some of them. The data contain around 95,000 clones, approximately 93% of them singletons. Germline trimming cut 5 bases from V and 9 bases from J; bases unmatched to any gene: 14. The CDR3 runs 16 residues. Germline lookup yields CDR1 SGHTA and CDR2 FQGTGA. The chain couples TRBV7-3 to TRBJ2-3, with TRBD2 identical over 10 bases. The TCR was taken from a human donor in good health. Sequencing was carried out using T cells isolated from PBMCs. CDR3 in amino acids: CASSPILTSGVDTQYF. DNA for the CDR3: TGTGCCAGCAGCCCCATCCTCACTAGCGGGGTCGACACGCAGTATTTT. The full variable domain, in which reference TRBV7-3 and TRBJ2-3 provide the parts outside the CDR3, is GAGVSQTPSNKVTEKGKYVELRCDPISGHTALYWYRQSLGQGPEFLIYFQGTGAADDSGLPNDRFFAVRPEGSVSTLKIQRTERGDSAVYLCASSPILTSGVDTQYFGPGTRLTVL.